This T cell receptor beta chain was sequenced during a study of quantifying T cell responses using KT2 cells. At the level of the study: Reverse transcription used primers in the TCR alpha and beta constant regions. Estimated efficiency of the T4 ligation step was above 8.5% under optimum conditions. General study points: At about one KT2 cell per 100,000 PBMC, KT2 sequences were still detected.

Known numbers of the T cell clone KT2 were added to PBMC. The CDR3 extends over 13 amino acids. Trimming shortened V by 4 bases and J by 1 base, and 6 bases separated the two germline ends. Germline V CDR1 and CDR2: SNHLY, FYNNEI. An oligo carrying a UMI was ligated to the cDNA 3' end. The first PCR ran roughly 4 cycles with an equimolar RC1.1 and RC1.2 beta primer mix. One entry per CDR3 protein, called by TCRdb with MiXCR from the UMI-ligation and nested PCR reads. Of 50,000 to 70,000 distinct CDR3 sequences in the sample, 9% to 15% were seen once. This clonotype was detected only a few times. The antigen is not known.

Sequencing was done on a sample of PBMCs spiked with cells of the T cell clone KT2. The chain has TRBV2 and TRBJ2-3, with unresolved D. The TCR originated in a human donor. The CDR3 reads CASSGERTDTQYF. Here the CDR3 DNA reads TGTGCCAGCAGTGGCGAACGCACAGATACGCAGTATTTT.